These 10 T cell receptor beta chains originate from one sample sequenced in a study of neurological immune-mediated disorders. TCRdb redid the calling of the 5' RACE reads with MiXCR, one entry per CDR3 protein. Of some 70,000 distinct CDR3 sequences in the sample, roughly 4.8% were seen once. The sequenced sample was PBMCs. The receptors stem from a man aged 25-45 years with multiple sclerosis.

This clonotype has just a few counts. V and J are TRBV27 and TRBJ2-2; tentative D call: TRBD1 (6 bases). The CDR3 totals 17 residues. Germline lookup yields CDR1 MNHEY and CDR2 SMNVEV (reference sequence). Trimming took 8 bases from V and 5 from J, leaving 24 bases between them. The CDR3 sequence is CASRPTFDRLVTGELFF. For the CDR3, the DNA is TGTGCCAGCCGACCAACGTTCGACAGGTTGGTGACCGGGGAGCTGTTTTTT.

The sample holds many counts of this clonotype. The gene calls are TRBV20-1 and TRBJ1-1; the D gene is possibly TRBD1 (5 bases). CDR1 and CDR2 from the germline V gene are DFQATT and SNEGSKA (reference sequence). V lost 6 bases, J lost 3 bases, and 17 bases lay in between. There are 14 residues in the CDR3. CDR3 loop: CSAKSRGVDTEAFF. CDR3 DNA: TGCAGTGCAAAATCCCGGGGCGTTGACACTGAAGCTTTCTTT.

This clonotype occurred a few times. The chain couples TRBV5-1 to TRBJ2-4, with 11 bases that match TRBD1. Germline loops: CDR1 SGHRS, CDR2 YFSETQ. V trimming: 4 bases; J trimming: 8 bases; junction bases outside the gene matches: 5. The length of the CDR3 is 14 residues. The CDR3 protein is CASSRDRGGDIQYF. The CDR3 nucleotides read TGCGCCAGCAGCCGGGACAGGGGGGGAGACATTCAGTACTTC. The full variable domain, in which reference TRBV5-1 and TRBJ2-4 provide the parts outside the CDR3, is KAGVTQTPRYLIKTRGQQVTLSCSPISGHRSVSWYQQTPGQGLQFLFEYFSETQRNKGNFPGRFSGRQFSNSRSEMNVSTLELGDSALYLCASSRDRGGDIQYFGAGTRLSVL.

This clonotype was counted ten times or more. This chain uses TRBV15 with TRBJ2-1; D may be TRBD1 or TRBD2 (5 bases each). There are 16 residues in the CDR3. Trimming stripped 2 bases from V and 4 bases from J, with 15 bases between. Germline assignment: CDR1 LNHNV and CDR2 YYDKDF (reference sequence). CDR3 loop: CATSRPPGRPYNEQFF. DNA for the CDR3: TGTGCCACCAGCAGACCTCCGGGACGGCCTTACAATGAGCAGTTCTTC.

Note on this clonotype: A much bigger clone sits one base away, suggesting this may be a read error. V and J are TRBV3-1 and TRBJ1-5, with D perhaps matching TRBD1 (5 bases). CDR3 length equals 12 residues. Trimming removed 5 bases at V and 4 bases at J, with 6 bases between. Germline assignment: CDR1 LGHDT and CDR2 YNNKEL (reference sequence). CDR3 coding DNA: TGTGCCAGCAGCAAGGGGAATCAGCCCCAGCATTTT. It is translated as CASSKGNQPQHF. The variable domain in full, with the rest retrieved from reference TRBV3-1 and TRBJ1-5, is DTAVSQTPKYLVTQMGNDKSIKCEQNLGHDTMYWYKQDSKKFLKIMFSYNNKELIINETVPNRFSPKSPDKAHLNLHINSLELGDSAVYFCASSKGNQPQHFGDGTRLSIL.

This clonotype came up many times. The chain combines TRBV6-6 with TRBJ1-2, with D perhaps TRBD1 (5 bases). Germline V gene data show CDR1 as MNHNY and CDR2 as SVGAGI (reference sequence). CDR3 length: 13 amino acids. The V and J ends lost 11 bases and 3 bases respectively, with 16 bases between them. CDR3 bases: TGTGCCGCGGGACCTGGTTTCGACTATGGCTACACCTTC. Amino acids: CAAGPGFDYGYTF.

This clonotype was seen at least ten times. The genes are TRBV6-6 and TRBJ2-7, with TRBD1 matching 11 bases. The junction had 2 bases not matched to a gene; V was cut back by 0 bases and J by 4 bases. The CDR3 has 15 amino acids. Germline V gene sequence: CDR1 MNHNY, CDR2 SVGAGI (reference sequence). The CDR3 coding sequence is TGTGCCAGCAGTTACTCGGGGACAGGGGGGTACGAGCAGTACTTC. Translated: CASSYSGTGGYEQYF.

This clonotype came up many times. The CDR3 loop is CASSQRAWEGRGYTF. CDR3 bases: TGCGCCAGCAGCCAAAGAGCGTGGGAGGGTCGCGGCTACACCTTC. The chain has TRBV4-1 and TRBJ1-2; D gene uncertain. This CDR3 is built from 15 residues. Germline V gives CDR1 MGHRA, CDR2 YSYEKL. V was cut by 2 bases and J by 8 bases, with 18 bases left in between.

There are a few counts of this clonotype. This rearrangement joins TRBV20-1 to TRBJ2-5; D is uncertain. The CDR3 is made up of 14 amino acids. In germline, CDR1 is DFQATT, CDR2 SNEGSKA (reference sequence). The V end lost 0 bases, the J end lost 3 bases, and 11 bases lay between the germline ends. In DNA form, the CDR3 reads TGCAGTGCTAGAGATCCCCCTCCGAAAGAGACCCAGTACTTC. It yields the protein CSARDPPPKETQYF.

V is TRBV7-8 and J is TRBJ1-4; TRBD1 is a possible D gene (5 bases). CDR1 is SGHVS and CDR2 is FQNEAQ in the germline V gene. The ends were cut back, 1 base at V and 7 bases at J, with 19 bases in the middle. The CDR3 spans 17 residues. CDR3: CASSLVVVPGGGEKLFF. For the CDR3, the DNA is TGTGCCAGCAGCTTAGTGGTCGTCCCCGGGGGTGGTGAAAAACTGTTTTTT.